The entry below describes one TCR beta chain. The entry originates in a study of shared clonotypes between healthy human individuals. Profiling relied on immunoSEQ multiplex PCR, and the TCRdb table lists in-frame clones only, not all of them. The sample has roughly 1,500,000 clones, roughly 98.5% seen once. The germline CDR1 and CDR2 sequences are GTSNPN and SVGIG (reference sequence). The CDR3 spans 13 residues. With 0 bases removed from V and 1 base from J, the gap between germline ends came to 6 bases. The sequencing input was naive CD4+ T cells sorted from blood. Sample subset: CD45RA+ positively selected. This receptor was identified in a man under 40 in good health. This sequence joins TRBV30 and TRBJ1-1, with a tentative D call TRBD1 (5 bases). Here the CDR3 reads CAWSVQANTEAFF. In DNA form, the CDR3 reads TGTGCCTGGAGTGTACAGGCGAACACTGAAGCTTTCTTT. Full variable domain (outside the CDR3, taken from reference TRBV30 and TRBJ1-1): SQTIHQWPATLVQPVGSPLSLECTVEGTSNPNLYWYRQAAGRGLQLLFYSVGIGQISSEVPQNLSASRPQDRQFILSSKKLLLSDSGFYLCAWSVQANTEAFFGQGTRLTVV.